The 30 T cell receptor beta chains below all came from one sample that was sequenced in a study of blood T cell repertoires in COVID-19 (dated by TCRdb to 2020 to 2021). Libraries were constructed by the immunoSEQ multiplex PCR assay. The table comes from immuneACCESS by way of TCRdb, which keeps in-frame sequences with V and J called. Part of the clones is missing from these tables; in studies checked, under half for an unresolved V gene and the rest for unknown reasons. In all, the sample holds over 200,000 clones, and 81% of those were seen once. The ten largest clones take up 8% to 9% of the sample. What was sequenced was PBMCs or T cells enriched from blood (not recorded which). These TCRs come from a woman between 50 and 59 years old with acute COVID-19.

The chain combines TRBV28 with TRBJ1-1, with TRBD1 as a possible D gene (5 bases). Germline V gene lookup returns CDR1 MDHEN and CDR2 SYDVKM. The V end was cut by 5 bases, the J end by 2 bases, with 12 bases between. This CDR3 has 14 amino acids. CDR3 loop: CASSLLDRNTEAFF. CDR3 coding DNA: TGTGCCAGCAGTCTCCTCGACAGAAACACTGAAGCTTTCTTT.

The chain links TRBV29-1 to TRBJ2-5; TRBD2 matches at 10 bases. CDR3 length equals 14 residues. The V segment lost 7 bases and the J segment 2 bases; nucleotides outside the gene matches: 7. The V gene's germline CDR1 is SQVTM and CDR2 ANQGSEA. In DNA, the CDR3 is TGCAGCGGTTCTTCGACTAGCGGGCAAGAGACCCAGTACTTC. Amino acid sequence: CSGSSTSGQETQYF.

This chain links TRBV14 with TRBJ1-6, with unresolved D. Germline CDR1 is SGHDN and CDR2 is FVKESK. The germline V and J ends were trimmed by 1 base and 7 bases, with 5 bases remaining between them. This CDR3 is 13 amino acids long. The CDR3 reads CASSQGPNSPLHF. The CDR3, as DNA: TGTGCCAGCAGCCAAGGGCCAAATTCACCCCTCCACTTT.

The chain combines TRBV30 with TRBJ1-2; D perhaps matches TRBD1 (5 bases). CDR1 and CDR2 from the germline V gene are GTSNPN and SVGIG (reference sequence). The CDR3 has 12 amino acids. V shed 1 base and J shed 5 bases, with 8 bases lying between them. The CDR3 bases are TGTGCCTGGAGTGGGGGACTTTATGGCTACACCTTC. This gives the protein CAWSGGLYGYTF.

The gene calls are TRBV9 and TRBJ1-3, with D perhaps TRBD1 (5 bases). The CDR3 sequence is 16 residues long. In germline, CDR1 is SGDLS, CDR2 YYNGEE. Trimming stripped 3 bases from V and 0 bases from J, with 13 bases between. CDR3 amino acids: CASSETQGNSGNTIYF. Written as DNA, the CDR3 is TGTGCCAGCAGCGAGACCCAGGGCAACTCTGGAAACACCATATATTTT.

The chain couples TRBV6-5 to TRBJ2-1; perhaps TRBD1 as D (6 bases). Germline-derived CDR1 and CDR2 are MNHEY and SVGAGI. Deletions cut 7 bases from V and 0 bases from J, with 13 bases between. CDR3 size: 15 residues. CDR3 sequence: CASTEQGSSYNEQFF. CDR3 bases: TGTGCCAGCACCGAACAGGGAAGCTCCTACAATGAGCAGTTCTTC.

The rearrangement joins TRBV28 to TRBJ1-2; D possibly corresponds to TRBD1 (6 bases). Germline CDR1 and CDR2: MDHEN and SYDVKM. The V and J ends lost 11 bases and 2 bases respectively, with 15 bases between them. The CDR3 loop spans 13 amino acids. In DNA, the CDR3 is TGTGCCCTTCATGGGGGGGGCAACTATGGCTACACCTTC. Its translation is CALHGGGNYGYTF.

The CDR3 DNA follows: TGTGCCAGCAGACAAGCCGGAGCTTCACCCCTCCACTTT. The encoded protein is CASRQAGASPLHF. V is TRBV11-2 and J is TRBJ1-6; no definite D call. This CDR3 comprises 13 residues. V was cut by 6 bases and J by 9 bases, with 12 bases left in between. CDR1 SGHAT and CDR2 FQNNGV come from the germline V gene.

The chain carries TRBV28 and TRBJ2-3; 7 bases fit TRBD1. The CDR3 length is 18 residues. Germline CDR1 MDHEN, CDR2 SYDVKM. V shed 4 bases and J 2 bases; nucleotides not matched to a gene: 15. The DNA of the CDR3 is TGTGCCAGCAGTTCGATATTACAGGGGAATCCGCTCACAGATACGCAGTATTTT. Translation gives CASSSILQGNPLTDTQYF.

CDR3 in amino acids: CASSIQGAYEQYF. CDR3 nucleotide sequence: TGTGCCAGCAGTATACAGGGGGCGTACGAGCAGTACTTC. V gene TRBV12-3 or TRBV12-4 combines with J gene TRBJ2-7; 9 bases are shared with TRBD1. This CDR3 contains 13 residues. Trimming cost V 5 bases and J 4 bases; bases outside gene matches: 3.

This clone was observed a single time. This sequence joins TRBV28 and TRBJ2-2, with D unresolved. The CDR3 sequence is 15 residues long. V was shortened by 4 bases and J by 1 base, with 10 bases between the two germline ends. In germline, CDR1 is MDHEN, CDR2 SYDVKM. CDR3 residues: CASSYRPGNTGELFF. The CDR3 DNA sequence: TGTGCCAGCAGTTATCGTCCCGGGAACACCGGGGAGCTGTTTTTT.

This clone occurred many times. The V gene is TRBV9, the J gene TRBJ1-2; D perhaps matches TRBD1 (5 bases). The length of the CDR3 is 14 residues. Germline loops: CDR1 SGDLS, CDR2 YYNGEE. Trimming shortened V by 7 bases and J by 4 bases, and 17 bases separated the two germline ends. The CDR3 reads CASERPGGIYGYTF. The CDR3 DNA sequence: TGTGCCAGCGAGAGGCCGGGGGGGATCTATGGCTACACCTTC.

The rearrangement joins TRBV4-1 to TRBJ1-1; TRBD1 matches 11 bases. V lost 4 bases, J lost 0 bases, and 4 bases stayed unmatched. The CDR3 consists of 16 residues. Germline CDR1 reads MGHRA; CDR2 reads YSYEKL. DNA of the CDR3: TGCGCCAGCAGCCGAGGACAGGGGGCCATGAACACTGAAGCTTTCTTT. This sequence encodes CASSRGQGAMNTEAFF.

The rearrangement links TRBV6-5 to TRBJ2-3; TRBD1 matches at 11 bases. The CDR3 spans 15 residues. J gave up 4 bases and V 2 bases, and 2 bases lay outside the gene matches. From germline, CDR1 is MNHEY and CDR2 SVGAGI. This CDR3 reads CASSYVGQGADTQYF. DNA for the CDR3: TGTGCCAGCAGTTACGTGGGACAGGGGGCAGATACGCAGTATTTT.

J is TRBJ2-1 and V is TRBV29-1; 10 bases are a match to TRBD2. V lost 7 bases to trimming and J lost 4 bases; unmatched junction nucleotides: 10. CDR3 length: 15 amino acids. Germline V CDR1 and CDR2: SQVTM, ANQGSEA. CDR3 sequence reads: CSGPGTSGIYNEQFF. As DNA, the CDR3 is TGCAGCGGTCCAGGTACTAGCGGGATTTACAATGAGCAGTTCTTC.

The chain joins TRBV11-2 to TRBJ2-6, with TRBD1 as a possible D gene (6 bases). CDR3 length: 16 amino acids. V was shortened by 5 bases and J by 4 bases, with 15 bases between the two germline ends. Germline CDR1 and CDR2: SGHAT and FQNNGV. CDR3 sequence: CASSRDRTLGANVLTF. The CDR3 DNA is TGTGCCAGCAGCCGCGACAGGACTCTCGGGGCCAACGTCCTGACTTTC.

V and J are TRBV9 and TRBJ2-7; TRBD2 matches at 11 bases. Germline V gene sequence: CDR1 SGDLS, CDR2 YYNGEE. The length of the CDR3 is 15 residues. V gave up 0 bases and J gave up 3 bases; unmatched junction bases: 2. CDR3 protein: CASSVELAGVYEQYF. The CDR3 nucleotides read TGTGCCAGCAGCGTAGAACTAGCGGGGGTCTACGAGCAGTACTTC.

For the CDR3, the DNA is TGTGCCAGCAGCCTGGGCGGAAACACCATATATTTT. Translating gives CASSLGGNTIYF. The rearrangement uses TRBV6-6 and TRBJ1-3, with D unclear. The CDR3 is 12 amino acids. V was pared by 6 bases and J by 4 bases, with 7 bases between. Germline-derived CDR1 and CDR2 are MNHNY and SVGAGI (reference sequence).

This sequence joins TRBV7-8 and TRBJ1-1, with a tentative D call TRBD1 (6 bases). This CDR3 is 14 amino acids long. V was clipped by 1 base and J by 2 bases, with 8 bases between them. Germline loops: CDR1 SGHVS, CDR2 FQNEAQ. The CDR3 loop reads CASSLEGGNTEAFF. Written as DNA, the CDR3 is TGTGCCAGCAGCTTAGAAGGGGGTAACACTGAAGCTTTCTTT.

The V and J genes are TRBV28 and TRBJ2-7; 8 bases align to TRBD2. CDR3 length equals 15 residues. Germline V gene lookup returns CDR1 MDHEN and CDR2 SYDVKM. The ends lost 7 bases at V and 2 bases at J; junction bases unmatched: 10. This CDR3 is CASTSPGGSTYEQYF. The CDR3 DNA sequence: TGTGCCAGCACCTCCCCGGGGGGGTCGACCTACGAGCAGTACTTC.

The rearrangement uses TRBV6-5 and TRBJ1-5, with D possibly matching TRBD1 (5 bases). In germline, CDR1 is MNHEY, CDR2 SVGAGI. The CDR3 consists of 15 residues. Trimming removed 2 bases at V and 1 base at J, with 9 bases between. CDR3 coding DNA: TGTGCCAGCAGTTACAATGGGGGGAGCAATCAGCCCCAGCATTTT. Protein product: CASSYNGGSNQPQHF.

The table lists this clone with a few counts. The chain is built from TRBV2 and TRBJ2-7; 10 nucleotides agree with TRBD2. The germline V gene has CDR1 SNHLY and CDR2 FYNNEI. CDR3 size: 17 residues. V lost 10 bases and J lost 4; bases outside the gene matches: 19. CDR3 in amino acids: CATSTSGRAGEVYEQYF. The CDR3 DNA follows: TGTGCCACATCTACAAGCGGGAGGGCCGGAGAAGTGTACGAGCAGTACTTC. Filled out from reference TRBV2 and TRBJ2-7, the complete variable domain reads EPEVTQTPSHQVTQMGQEVILRCVPISNHLYFYWYRQILGQKVEFLVSFYNNEISEKSEIFDDQFSVERPDGSNFTLKIRSTKLEDSAMYFCATSTSGRAGEVYEQYFGPGTRLTVT.

This clone was seen only once. CDR3 coding DNA: TGCAGCGTCCAAGAGGGTATAGCCTATGGCTACACCTTC. Encoded protein: CSVQEGIAYGYTF. The chain couples TRBV29-1 to TRBJ1-2; unclear D gene. The CDR3 length is 13 residues. V was shortened by 6 bases and J by 4 bases, with 15 bases between the two germline ends. Germline CDR1 SQVTM, CDR2 ANQGSEA.

This clone has more than one count but fewer than ten. J is TRBJ1-5 and V is TRBV5-1; D is undetermined. Trimming shortened V by 0 bases and J by 4 bases, and 5 bases separated the two germline ends. The CDR3 has 13 residues. Per germline, CDR1 SGHRS and CDR2 YFSETQ. Here the CDR3 DNA reads TGCGCCAGCAGCTTGGACATTAATCAGCCCCAGCATTTT. Encoded protein: CASSLDINQPQHF.

The chain links TRBV10-3 to TRBJ2-5, with D hard to call. V gave up 3 bases and J gave up 2 bases, with 7 bases separating them. This CDR3 has 13 amino acids. Germline values: CDR1 ENHRY, CDR2 SYGVKD. The CDR3 is CAISETSQETQYF. In nucleotides, the CDR3 is TGTGCCATCAGTGAAACAAGTCAAGAGACCCAGTACTTC.

This rearrangement joins TRBV5-4 to TRBJ2-5; D is undetermined. Germline V gives CDR1 SGHNT, CDR2 YYREEE (reference sequence). Trimming removed 0 bases from V and 8 bases from J, with 11 bases in between. The CDR3 runs to 13 residues. The CDR3 nucleotides read TGTGCCAGCAGCTTGGGACAACTTCTCACCCAGTACTTC. Protein sequence: CASSLGQLLTQYF.

This chain connects TRBV28 to TRBJ2-2, with a weak D call TRBD2 (6 bases). In germline, CDR1 is MDHEN, CDR2 SYDVKM. The CDR3 loop spans 17 amino acids. With 0 bases removed from V and 2 bases from J, the gap between germline ends came to 13 bases. Written as DNA, the CDR3 is TGTGCCAGCAGTTTATGGTCCGGCGGGAAAAACACCGGGGAGCTGTTTTTT. Translation gives CASSLWSGGKNTGELFF.

For the CDR3, the DNA is TGTGCCAGCAGACTCGGGGTAAAACTGTTTTTT. It specifies CASRLGVKLFF. This chain links TRBV4-2 with TRBJ1-4; D is uncertain. The CDR3 contains 11 residues. V lost 6 bases and J 10 bases, leaving 9 bases between the germline ends. The germline CDR1 and CDR2 sequences are LGHNA and YNFKEQ.

V usage is TRBV4-1 and J usage is TRBJ1-1, with D hard to call. The length of the CDR3 is 13 residues. The germline V and J ends were trimmed by 2 bases and 1 base, with 5 bases remaining between them. Germline-derived CDR1 and CDR2 are MGHRA and YSYEKL. The CDR3 DNA is TGCGCCAGCAGCCAATCGTCGAACACTGAAGCTTTCTTT. Its protein is CASSQSSNTEAFF.

This clone was found a few times. The chain uses TRBV18 and TRBJ1-3; the D gene is possibly TRBD1 (6 bases). Germline-derived CDR1 and CDR2 are KGHSH and LQKENI. This CDR3 has 16 residues. V shed 4 bases and J shed 3 bases, with 16 bases lying between them. CDR3 sequence (DNA): TGTGCCAGCTCACGACAGGACGGCGTAGGTGGAAACACCATATATTTT. This encodes CASSRQDGVGGNTIYF.